This T cell receptor (beta chain) was documented in a study of shared clonotypes between healthy human individuals. Study observations and caveats: Naive subsets generally had larger estimated richness than memory subsets. Sharing of clonotypes among donors was expected to vary with sequencing depth.

Concerning this clone itself: As yet, its antigen is unknown.

Some clones are missing from TCRdb's copy, which holds only in-frame ones; the method was immunoSEQ multiplex PCR. Of approximately 700,000 clones detected, around 73% appear once; the ten largest clones hold under 2%. This CDR3 is 14 amino acids long. Germline assignment: CDR1 SGHNT and CDR2 YYREEE (reference sequence). The V and J ends lost 4 bases and 6 bases respectively, with 14 bases between them. The clonotype was recovered from a woman in her twenties or thirties in good health. The sample comprised memory CD4+ T cells sorted from blood. Subset of the sample: CD45RA-negative fraction. The chain recombines TRBV5-4 with TRBJ2-4; D perhaps matches TRBD2 (5 bases). CDR3 amino acids: CASSTILGPNIQYF. Written as DNA, the CDR3 is TGTGCCAGCAGCACCATACTAGGCCCAAACATTCAGTACTTC.